This TCR beta chain emerged from a study of cytomegalovirus exposure and HLA in healthy donors. Study-wide points: The investigators catalogued 164 TCR beta chains as cytomegalovirus-associated. TRBV6-2, TRBV6-3 and some other V segments were excluded as indistinguishable. Analysis performed later found approximately 17,000 TCR beta sequences associated with HLA alleles at 0.05 false discovery rate.

The ends lost 1 base at V and 8 bases at J; junction bases unmatched: 10. Germline CDR1 and CDR2: SQVTM and ANQGSEA. The CDR3 contains 14 residues. Comments on this clone: Its specificity is unknown.

Researchers ran the PCR with 60 Vbeta and 13 Jbeta primers. Assay: immunoSEQ multiplex PCR; the TCRdb copy retains only in-frame clones and omits some. The sample consists of about 210,000 clones, more than 75% of them appearing once. Donors sampled were nominally healthy, though unrecorded immune exposures were likely. Sequencing was carried out using PBMCs. The TCR sequence derives from a man in his forties in good health and CMV-seropositive. The chain is built from TRBV29-1 and TRBJ1-2; 7 bases line up with TRBD1. CDR3 residues: CSVEAGTDIRGYTF. The CDR3 nucleotides read TGCAGCGTTGAAGCGGGGACAGATATTAGGGGCTACACCTTC.